The 29 T cell receptor beta chains reported below all come from one sample, sequenced in a study of OX40 agonist ivuxolimab in advanced cancers. Repertoires were generated with immunoSEQ multiplex PCR, while TCRdb's copy carries only in-frame clones and drops some. The sample lists around 25,000 clones, over 60% occurring once. Sequenced here: CD4+ or CD8+ T cells sorted from blood, sampled in a trial of the OX40 agonist ivuxolimab. The receptor source for this set is an adult with an advanced solid tumor such as melanoma, head and neck, liver or kidney cancer.

This chain connects TRBV6-5 to TRBJ2-1, with 9 bases aligning to TRBD1. With V trimmed by 5 bases and J by 10 bases, 6 bases remained unmatched. The V gene's germline CDR1 is MNHEY and CDR2 SVGAGI. The CDR3 is made up of 13 amino acids. CDR3 sequence (DNA): TGTGCCAGCAGTGCGACAGGGGGGAGAGAGCAGTTCTTC. Its translation is CASSATGGREQFF.

The chain is built from TRBV5-8 and TRBJ1-2; D is uncertain. V shed 1 base and J shed 0 bases, with 13 bases lying between them. In germline, CDR1 is SGHTS, CDR2 YDEGEE. CDR3 length: 16 residues. This CDR3 reads CASSLTLTAANYGYTF. The CDR3 DNA follows: TGTGCCAGCAGCTTGACTTTAACAGCCGCTAACTATGGCTACACCTTC.

The chain couples TRBV6-5 to TRBJ1-1, with no clear D. CDR1 MNHEY and CDR2 SVGAGI come from the germline V gene. The CDR3 covers 15 residues. Between the trimmed V and J ends, which lost 2 bases and 1 base, there was a span of 11 bases. CDR3 sequence (DNA): TGTGCCAGCAGTTACGGGGTGGGTCCGAACACTGAAGCTTTCTTT. Encoded protein: CASSYGVGPNTEAFF.

The chain employs TRBV19 and TRBJ1-5; weak D call: TRBD1 (5 bases). Germline V lookup: CDR1 LNHDA, CDR2 SQIVND (reference sequence). V lost 5 bases, J lost 0 bases, and 11 bases lay in between. This CDR3 contains 15 residues. CDR3: CASSDSGYSNQPQHF. DNA of the CDR3: TGTGCCAGTAGTGACAGCGGTTATAGCAATCAGCCCCAGCATTTT.

The chain has TRBV11-2 and TRBJ2-7; D ambiguous. In germline, CDR1 is SGHAT, CDR2 FQNNGV. The CDR3 has 12 residues. Trimming cost V 3 bases and J 6 bases, with 9 bases left between them. CDR3 protein: CASSFLEAEQYF. In nucleotides, the CDR3 is TGTGCCAGCAGCTTTCTAGAGGCCGAGCAGTACTTC.

CDR3 nucleotide sequence: TGTGCCAGCAGCCATCTACTGGACCAGAACACTGAAGCTTTCTTT. Its translation: CASSHLLDQNTEAFF. The chain uses TRBV5-4 and TRBJ1-1; D gene unclear. The CDR3 is made up of 15 amino acids. V lost 4 bases and J lost 1, with 14 bases in between. The germline V gene has CDR1 SGHNT and CDR2 YYREEE (reference sequence).

In its sample, this clone was seen a few times. The gene calls are TRBV18 and TRBJ2-1; D gene ambiguous. CDR1 and CDR2 from the germline V gene are KGHSH and LQKENI. The V and J ends lost 2 bases and 7 bases respectively, with 3 bases between them. CDR3 length equals 11 residues. The CDR3 sequence is CASSPGNEQFF. The CDR3 nucleotides read TGTGCCAGCTCACCAGGGAATGAGCAGTTCTTC.

This chain connects TRBV6-6 to TRBJ2-4, with 8 bases that match TRBD2. This CDR3 has 15 amino acids. V lost 5 bases, J lost 8 bases, and 11 bases stayed unmatched. Germline CDR1 MNHNY, CDR2 SVGAGI (reference sequence). The CDR3 DNA reads as TGTGCCAGCAGTGCCTCCCTTCTGCGGGAGGACATTCAGTACTTC. Amino acids: CASSASLLREDIQYF.

The rearrangement joins TRBV4-3 to TRBJ1-2; no reliable D call. V lost 1 base and J lost 4, with 10 bases in between. Germline loops: CDR1 LGHNA, CDR2 YSLEER. There are 14 residues in the CDR3. The CDR3 region is CASSQGLESYGYTF. The CDR3 DNA reads TGCGCCAGCAGCCAAGGTCTTGAAAGCTATGGCTACACCTTC.

The chain links TRBV7-6 to TRBJ2-1; 9 bases map to TRBD2. Per the germline V gene, CDR1 is SGHVS and CDR2 is FNYEAQ. The ends lost 5 bases at V and 0 bases at J; junction bases unmatched: 5. This CDR3 region has 16 residues. CDR3 amino acids: CASSPASGVSYNEQFF. The CDR3 DNA reads TGTGCCAGCAGCCCGGCTAGCGGGGTCTCCTACAATGAGCAGTTCTTC.

The rearrangement uses TRBV6-5 and TRBJ2-7; 9 nucleotides match TRBD1. V shed 9 bases and J 3 bases; nucleotides not matched to a gene: 6. Germline V lookup: CDR1 MNHEY, CDR2 SVGAGI. The CDR3 consists of 13 residues. The CDR3 spells CASNDRGDYEQYF. Written as DNA, the CDR3 is TGTGCCAGTAACGACAGGGGGGACTACGAGCAGTACTTC.

CDR3 protein: CASSQDVGSYNEQFF. The DNA of the CDR3 is TGCGCCAGCAGCCAAGACGTGGGCTCCTACAATGAGCAGTTCTTC. The rearrangement links TRBV4-3 to TRBJ2-1; D gene uncertain. CDR1 LGHNA and CDR2 YSLEER come from the germline V gene. The CDR3 spans 15 residues. Trimming took 0 bases from V and 0 from J, leaving 6 bases between them.

The chain is built from TRBV4-3 and TRBJ1-1; D is unclear. The length of the CDR3 is 14 residues. Germline V gene data show CDR1 as LGHNA and CDR2 as YSLEER. V lost 1 base to trimming and J lost 1 base, with 7 bases between them. This chain's CDR3 is CASSQGSWNTEAFF. The DNA for the CDR3 is TGCGCCAGCAGCCAAGGTTCCTGGAACACTGAAGCTTTCTTT.

The gene calls are TRBV9 and TRBJ2-1; 13 bases match TRBD2. Losses at the gene ends were 0 bases for V and 7 bases for J; bases not matched to a gene: 4. There are 16 residues in the CDR3. Germline V gene lookup returns CDR1 SGDLS and CDR2 YYNGEE. DNA of the CDR3: TGTGCCAGCAGCGTAGAGGGACTAGCGGGGAGTAATGAGCAGTTCTTC. Its translation is CASSVEGLAGSNEQFF.

This clone was detected a few times. The chain joins TRBV6-5 to TRBJ1-4; no reliable D call. This CDR3 has 14 amino acids. With 5 bases removed from V and 6 bases from J, the gap between germline ends came to 13 bases. Germline values: CDR1 MNHEY, CDR2 SVGAGI. CDR3 nucleotides: TGTGCCAGCAGTCTGGACGGCAACGATGAAAAACTGTTTTTT. Protein product: CASSLDGNDEKLFF.

This chain joins TRBV27 and TRBJ2-6; perhaps TRBD1 as D (5 bases). This CDR3 contains 15 residues. Germline V gives CDR1 MNHEY, CDR2 SMNVEV (reference sequence). Between the trimmed V and J ends, which lost 2 bases and 2 bases, there was a span of 7 bases. The CDR3 sequence is CASSLQGAGANVLTF. The CDR3 DNA follows: TGTGCCAGCAGTTTACAAGGGGCTGGGGCCAACGTCCTGACTTTC.

This clone was observed a handful of times. The V call is TRBV27, the J call TRBJ2-7; D is unresolved. Deletions cut 5 bases from V and 6 bases from J, with 20 bases between. Germline CDR1 reads MNHEY; CDR2 reads SMNVEV (reference sequence). There are 15 residues in the CDR3. The CDR3 is CASSHRAPIRSEQYF. The CDR3 bases are TGTGCCAGCAGTCACCGGGCCCCTATACGGTCCGAGCAGTACTTC.

Here the CDR3 reads CASSQETGYGYTF. CDR3 sequence (DNA): TGCGCCAGCAGCCAAGAGACAGGCTATGGCTACACCTTC. This rearrangement joins TRBV4-1 to TRBJ1-2; D might be TRBD1 (6 bases). Germline loops: CDR1 MGHRA, CDR2 YSYEKL. V gave up 0 bases and J gave up 4 bases, with 6 bases separating them. CDR3 length: 13 residues.

This clone was detected once. The rearrangement links TRBV13 to TRBJ2-3; 13 bases align to TRBD2. Per the germline V gene, CDR1 is PRHDT and CDR2 is FYEKMQ (reference sequence). Germline trimming cut 5 bases from V and 5 bases from J; bases unmatched to any gene: 7. The CDR3 covers 16 residues. The CDR3 sequence is CASSRTSGGAVDTQYF. The CDR3 DNA reads as TGTGCCAGCAGCCGCACTAGCGGGGGGGCAGTAGATACGCAGTATTTT.

The chain is built from TRBV5-1 and TRBJ2-7; no clear D. The germline CDR1 and CDR2 sequences are SGHRS and YFSETQ. This CDR3 comprises 11 residues. Trimming left V 4 bases short and J 7 bases short, with 9 bases between. CDR3 coding DNA: TGCGCCAGCAGCGCCTTGGGGGAGCAGTACTTC. Its protein product is CASSALGEQYF. Filled out from reference TRBV5-1 and TRBJ2-7, the complete variable domain reads KAGVTQTPRYLIKTRGQQVTLSCSPISGHRSVSWYQQTPGQGLQFLFEYFSETQRNKGNFPGRFSGRQFSNSRSEMNVSTLELGDSALYLCASSALGEQYFGPGTRLTVT.

By its share, this clone is medium-sized (0.01 to 0.1%). The chain carries TRBV10-2 and TRBJ2-3, with D perhaps matching TRBD1 (6 bases). CDR1 is WSHSY and CDR2 is SAAADI in the germline V gene. The CDR3 spans 10 residues. Trimming cost V 6 bases and J 13 bases, with 11 bases left between them. The CDR3 DNA follows: TGCGCCAGCAGACAGGGCTGGAAGTATTTT. It translates to CASRQGWKYF.

This chain uses TRBV5-8 with TRBJ2-5; D uncertain. The CDR3 covers 15 residues. Germline CDR1 reads SGHTS; CDR2 reads YDEGEE. Trimming removed 3 bases at V and 0 bases at J, with 12 bases between. The CDR3 nucleotides read TGTGCCAGCAGCTCCCCACCGCAGGACCAAGAGACCCAGTACTTC. This gives the protein CASSSPPQDQETQYF. Variable domain in full (rest from reference TRBV5-8 and TRBJ2-5): EAGVTQSPTHLIKTRGQQATLRCSPISGHTSVYWYQQALGLGLQFLLWYDEGEERNRGNFPPRFSGRQFPNYSSELNVNALELEDSALYLCASSSPPQDQETQYFGPGTRLLVL.

The chain carries TRBV27 and TRBJ2-5; D is undetermined. V was clipped by 2 bases and J by 1 base, with 8 bases between them. The CDR3 runs to 14 residues. Per the germline V gene, CDR1 is MNHEY and CDR2 is SMNVEV (reference sequence). CDR3 protein: CASSLRFPQETQYF. In DNA, the CDR3 is TGTGCCAGCAGTTTACGATTCCCCCAAGAGACCCAGTACTTC.

This clone showed up just a few times. This chain links TRBV10-2 with TRBJ1-1, with D possibly matching TRBD1 (6 bases). V dropped 8 bases and J dropped 5 bases, with 9 bases sitting between them. Per the germline V gene, CDR1 is WSHSY and CDR2 is SAAADI. This CDR3 region has 11 residues. The CDR3 coding sequence is TGCGCCAGCGAGGGGGGGACTGAAGCTTTCTTT. Residues: CASEGGTEAFF.

The chain is built from TRBV6-5 and TRBJ2-1; tentatively, D is TRBD1 (5 bases). There are 13 residues in the CDR3. Germline lookup yields CDR1 MNHEY and CDR2 SVGAGI. V lost 2 bases and J 8 bases, leaving 10 bases between the germline ends. CDR3 sequence (DNA): TGTGCCAGCAGTTACAGCAGGGTCTATGAGCAGTTCTTC. Amino acid sequence: CASSYSRVYEQFF.

The V gene is TRBV5-6, the J gene TRBJ2-7; 7 bases agree with TRBD1. V lost 4 bases and J lost 2; bases outside the gene matches: 9. CDR1 SGHDT and CDR2 YYEEEE come from the germline V gene. The CDR3 spans 15 residues. The CDR3 sequence: CASSGSGTATYEQYF. The CDR3 nucleotides read TGTGCCAGCAGCGGGAGTGGGACAGCTACCTACGAGCAGTACTTC.

This clone was recorded a few times. CDR3: CASSSDQAVNYGYTF. CDR3 sequence (DNA): TGTGCCAGCAGCTCAGATCAGGCCGTTAACTATGGCTACACCTTC. The chain has TRBV5-4 and TRBJ1-2; no reliable D call. Germline V gene lookup returns CDR1 SGHNT and CDR2 YYREEE (reference sequence). The V end was cut by 3 bases, the J end by 1 base, with 13 bases between. This CDR3 spans 15 amino acids.

This clone was counted only a few times. The chain recombines TRBV7-9 with TRBJ1-1, with 8 bases that match TRBD1. CDR1 SEHNR and CDR2 FQNEAQ come from the germline V gene (reference sequence). Trimming at V came to 3 bases and at J to 3 bases, leaving 9 bases not matched to a gene. This CDR3 region has 16 residues. As DNA, the CDR3 is TGTGCCAGCAGCTTCGGACAGGGCCGATACGACACTGAAGCTTTCTTT. Translation gives CASSFGQGRYDTEAFF.

CDR3 DNA: TGTGCCAGCAGCCAAATAGGCGTTAGGGGAGATAACACTGAAGCTTTCTTT. It codes for CASSQIGVRGDNTEAFF. V is TRBV4-2 and J is TRBJ1-1; maybe TRBD1 (5 bases). CDR1 and CDR2 (germline): LGHNA, YNFKEQ. V dropped 2 bases and J dropped 2 bases, with 18 bases sitting between them. There are 17 residues in the CDR3.